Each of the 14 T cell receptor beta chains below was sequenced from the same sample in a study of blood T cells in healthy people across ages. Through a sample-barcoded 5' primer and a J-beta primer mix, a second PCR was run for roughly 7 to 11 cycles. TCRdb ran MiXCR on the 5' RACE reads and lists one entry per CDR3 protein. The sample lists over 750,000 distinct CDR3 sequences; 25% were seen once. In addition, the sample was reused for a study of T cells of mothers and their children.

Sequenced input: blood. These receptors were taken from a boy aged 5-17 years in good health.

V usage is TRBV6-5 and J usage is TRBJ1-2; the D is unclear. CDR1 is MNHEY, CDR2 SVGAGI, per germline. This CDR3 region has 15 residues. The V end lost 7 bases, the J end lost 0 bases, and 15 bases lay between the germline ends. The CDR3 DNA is TGTGCCAGCAATCCCAGAACCCCATCTAACTATGGCTACACCTTC. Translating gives CASNPRTPSNYGYTF.

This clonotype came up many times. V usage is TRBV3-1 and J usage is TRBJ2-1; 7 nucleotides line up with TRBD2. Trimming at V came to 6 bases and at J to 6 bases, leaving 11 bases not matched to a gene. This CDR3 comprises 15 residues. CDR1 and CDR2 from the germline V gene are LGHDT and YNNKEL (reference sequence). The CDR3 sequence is CASSDREVSPNEQFF. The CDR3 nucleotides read TGTGCCAGCAGTGACCGGGAGGTCTCCCCCAATGAGCAGTTCTTC.

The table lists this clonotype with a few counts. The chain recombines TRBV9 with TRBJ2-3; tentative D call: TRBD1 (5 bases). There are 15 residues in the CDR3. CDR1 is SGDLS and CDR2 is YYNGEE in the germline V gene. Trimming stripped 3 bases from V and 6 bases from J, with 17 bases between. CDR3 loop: CASSDQGLSVDTQYF. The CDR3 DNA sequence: TGTGCCAGCAGCGACCAGGGTCTATCTGTGGATACGCAGTATTTT.

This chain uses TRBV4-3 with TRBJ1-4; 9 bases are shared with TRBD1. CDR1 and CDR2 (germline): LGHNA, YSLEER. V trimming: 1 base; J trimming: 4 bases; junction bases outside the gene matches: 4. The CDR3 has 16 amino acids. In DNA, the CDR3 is TGCGCCAGCAGCCAAGGACCGGGACAGGGTAATGAAAAACTGTTTTTT. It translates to CASSQGPGQGNEKLFF.

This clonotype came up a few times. The CDR3 sequence is CSVGASSGNEQYF. As DNA, the CDR3 is TGCAGCGTTGGAGCTTCTAGCGGAAACGAGCAGTACTTC. The chain has TRBV29-1 and TRBJ2-7, with 7 bases fitting TRBD2. This CDR3 has 13 amino acids. Germline V CDR1 and CDR2: SQVTM, ANQGSEA. V gave up 4 bases and J gave up 5 bases; unmatched junction bases: 8.

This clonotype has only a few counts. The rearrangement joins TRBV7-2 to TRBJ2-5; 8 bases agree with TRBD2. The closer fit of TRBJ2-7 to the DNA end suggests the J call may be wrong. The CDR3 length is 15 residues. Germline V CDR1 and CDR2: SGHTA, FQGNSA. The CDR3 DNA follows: TGTGCCAGCAGCTTAACTAGCGGCAACACCTACGAGCAGTACTTC. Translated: CASSLTSGNTYEQYF.

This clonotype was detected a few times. The CDR3 coding sequence is TGTGCCAGCAGTTTATACGGTAATTACAATGAGCAGTTCTTC. Encoded protein: CASSLYGNYNEQFF. The rearrangement uses TRBV28 and TRBJ2-1; D uncertain. Germline V gene lookup returns CDR1 MDHEN and CDR2 SYDVKM. The V end lost 1 base, the J end lost 4 bases, and 8 bases lay between the germline ends. The CDR3 spans 14 residues.

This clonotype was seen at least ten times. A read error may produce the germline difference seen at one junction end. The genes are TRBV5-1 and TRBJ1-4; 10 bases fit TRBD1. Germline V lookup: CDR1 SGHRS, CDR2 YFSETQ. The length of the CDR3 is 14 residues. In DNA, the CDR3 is TGTGCCAGCAGCCTGGGACAGGGGAATGAAAAACTGTTTTTT. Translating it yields CASSLGQGNEKLFF.

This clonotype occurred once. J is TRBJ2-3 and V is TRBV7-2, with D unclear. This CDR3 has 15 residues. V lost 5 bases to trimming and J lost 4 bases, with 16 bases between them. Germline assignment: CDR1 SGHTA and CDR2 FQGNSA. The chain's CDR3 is CASSPRNYRPDTQYF. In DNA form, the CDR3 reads TGTGCCAGCAGCCCCCGGAACTATCGCCCAGATACGCAGTATTTT.

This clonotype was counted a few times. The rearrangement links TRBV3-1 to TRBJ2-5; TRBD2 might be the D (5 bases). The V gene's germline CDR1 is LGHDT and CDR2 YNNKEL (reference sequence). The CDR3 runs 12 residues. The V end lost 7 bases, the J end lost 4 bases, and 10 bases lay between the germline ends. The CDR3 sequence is CASNEGLETQYF. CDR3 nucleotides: TGTGCCAGCAACGAGGGCCTAGAGACCCAGTACTTC.

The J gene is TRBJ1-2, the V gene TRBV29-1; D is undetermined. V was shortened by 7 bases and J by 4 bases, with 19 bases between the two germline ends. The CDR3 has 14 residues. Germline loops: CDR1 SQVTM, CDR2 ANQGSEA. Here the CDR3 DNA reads TGCAGCGCTTGGGGAGGAGACTTCGGCTATGGCTACACCTTC. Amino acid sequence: CSAWGGDFGYGYTF.

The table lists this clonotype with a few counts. As DNA, the CDR3 is TGTGCCAGCAGAAAAGTGGGACAGGGGGCGCGTGGCTACACCTTC. Residues: CASRKVGQGARGYTF. The rearrangement joins TRBV12-3 or TRBV12-4 to TRBJ1-2; 12 bases are shared with TRBD1. The V gene end was trimmed by 6 bases and the J gene end by 7 bases; junction bases not matched to a gene: 9. This CDR3 spans 15 amino acids.

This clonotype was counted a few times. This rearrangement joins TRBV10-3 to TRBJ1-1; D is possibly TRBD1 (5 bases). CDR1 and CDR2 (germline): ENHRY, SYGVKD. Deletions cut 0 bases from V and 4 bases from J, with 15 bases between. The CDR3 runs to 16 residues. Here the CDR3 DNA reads TGTGCCATCAGTGAGTCAGTGGGCAGGGCAGGCACTGAAGCTTTCTTT. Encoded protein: CAISESVGRAGTEAFF.

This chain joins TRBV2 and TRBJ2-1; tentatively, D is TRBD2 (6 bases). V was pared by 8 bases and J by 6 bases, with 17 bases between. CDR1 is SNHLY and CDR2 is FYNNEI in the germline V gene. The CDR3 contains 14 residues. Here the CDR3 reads CASFRDSATNEQFF. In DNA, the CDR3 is TGTGCCAGCTTCCGGGACTCAGCGACCAATGAGCAGTTCTTC. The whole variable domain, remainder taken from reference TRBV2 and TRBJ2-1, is EPEVTQTPSHQVTQMGQEVILRCVPISNHLYFYWYRQILGQKVEFLVSFYNNEISEKSEIFDDQFSVERPDGSNFTLKIRSTKLEDSAMYFCASFRDSATNEQFFGPGTRLTVL.